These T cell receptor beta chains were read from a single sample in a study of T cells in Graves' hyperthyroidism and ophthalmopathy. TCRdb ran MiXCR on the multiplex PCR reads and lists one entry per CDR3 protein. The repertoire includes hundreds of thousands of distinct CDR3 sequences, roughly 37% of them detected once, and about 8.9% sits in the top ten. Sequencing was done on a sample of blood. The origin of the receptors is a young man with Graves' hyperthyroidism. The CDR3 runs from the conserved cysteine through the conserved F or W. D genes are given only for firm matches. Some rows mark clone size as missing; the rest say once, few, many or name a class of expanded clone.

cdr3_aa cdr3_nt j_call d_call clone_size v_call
CASSSTTGDYGYTF TGTGCCAGCAGCTCAACGACAGGGGACTATGGCTACACCTTC TRBJ1-2 TRBD1 few TRBV13
CASSLTGQGAETQYF TGTGCCAGCAGCTTGACGGGACAGGGTGCGGAGACCCAGTACTTC TRBJ2-5 TRBD1 . TRBV7-3
CSVRDTYGYTF TGCAGCGTGCGGGACACTTATGGCTACACCTTC TRBJ1-2 . . TRBV29-1
CASTRETSGETQYF TGTGCCAGCACGAGGGAGACTAGCGGAGAGACCCAGTACTTC TRBJ2-5 TRBD2 . TRBV6-5
CSVVGGINQPQYF TGCAGCGTTGTGGGAGGGATCAATCAGCCCCAGTACTTC TRBJ2-5 TRBD2 . TRBV29-1
CASSPGHSNTEAFF TGCGCCAGCAGCCCGGGACACTCGAACACTGAAGCTTTCTTT TRBJ1-1 . many TRBV7-6
CASTRTGDNSPLHF TGTGCTAGCACCCGGACAGGCGATAATTCACCCCTCCACTTT TRBJ1-6 TRBD1 . TRBV2
CSALLPGTGYEQYF TGCAGTGCGTTATTACCCGGGACAGGGTACGAGCAGTACTTC TRBJ2-7 TRBD1 few TRBV20-1
CASQHDTPGGYTF TGTGCCAGCCAGCACGACACACCTGGTGGCTACACCTTC TRBJ1-2 . . TRBV18
CTSSYLDNTEAFF TGTACCAGCAGCTACCTGGATAACACTGAAGCTTTCTTT TRBJ1-1 . . TRBV7-2
CSVEWTGGYEQYF TGCAGCGTGGAATGGACAGGGGGCTACGAGCAGTACTTC TRBJ2-7 TRBD1 many TRBV29-1
CASSPGAGYEQYF TGTGCCAGCAGCCCTGGGGCTGGCTACGAGCAGTACTTC TRBJ2-7 . many TRBV5-1
CASSEQGPGELFF TGTGCCAGCAGCGAACAGGGTCCCGGGGAGCTGTTTTTT TRBJ2-2 . . TRBV2
CASSYHILGDTEAFF TGTGCCAGCAGCTACCACATCCTGGGGGACACTGAAGCTTTCTTT TRBJ1-1 . few TRBV13
CSAPGRGKETQYF TGCAGTGCTCCTGGTAGAGGGAAAGAGACCCAGTACTTC TRBJ2-5 . many TRBV20-1
CASRRFLATNEKLFF TGTGCCAGCAGGCGATTCCTAGCAACTAATGAAAAACTGTTTTTT TRBJ1-4 . . TRBV6-5
CASSPDSSRGYGYTF TGTGCCAGCAGCCCCGACAGCTCTCGGGGCTATGGCTACACCTTC TRBJ1-2 . many TRBV7-9